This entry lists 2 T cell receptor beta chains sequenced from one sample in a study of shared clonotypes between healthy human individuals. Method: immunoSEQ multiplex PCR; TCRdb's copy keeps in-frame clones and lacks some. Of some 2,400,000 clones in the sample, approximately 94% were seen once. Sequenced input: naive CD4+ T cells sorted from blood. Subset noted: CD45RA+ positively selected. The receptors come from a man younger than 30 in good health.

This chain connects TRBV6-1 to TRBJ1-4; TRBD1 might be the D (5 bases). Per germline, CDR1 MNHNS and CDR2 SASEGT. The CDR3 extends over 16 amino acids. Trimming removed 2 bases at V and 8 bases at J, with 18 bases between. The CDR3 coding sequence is TGTGCCAGCAGTGAAATCTACCGTGGGGGAGACGAAAAACTGTTTTTT. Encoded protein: CASSEIYRGGDEKLFF.

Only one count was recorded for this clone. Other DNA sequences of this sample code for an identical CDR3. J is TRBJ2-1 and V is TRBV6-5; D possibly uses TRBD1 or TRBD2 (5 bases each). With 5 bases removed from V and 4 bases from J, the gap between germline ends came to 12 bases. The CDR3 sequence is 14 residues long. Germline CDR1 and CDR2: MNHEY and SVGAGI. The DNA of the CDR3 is TGTGCCAGCAGTCGGGGTGGGGGTTACAATGAGCAGTTCTTC. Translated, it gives CASSRGGGYNEQFF.